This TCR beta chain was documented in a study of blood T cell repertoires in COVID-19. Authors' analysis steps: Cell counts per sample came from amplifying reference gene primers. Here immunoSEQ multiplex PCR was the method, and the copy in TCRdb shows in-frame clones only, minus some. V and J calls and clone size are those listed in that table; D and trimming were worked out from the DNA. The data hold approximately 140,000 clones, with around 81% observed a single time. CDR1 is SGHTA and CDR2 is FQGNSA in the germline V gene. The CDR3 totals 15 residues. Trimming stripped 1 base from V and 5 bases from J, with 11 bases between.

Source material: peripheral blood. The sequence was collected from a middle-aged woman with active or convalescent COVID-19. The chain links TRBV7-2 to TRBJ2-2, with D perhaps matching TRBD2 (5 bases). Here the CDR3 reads CASSLDFRGTGELFF. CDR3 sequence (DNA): TGTGCCAGCAGCTTAGATTTCCGGGGAACCGGGGAGCTGTTTTTT.